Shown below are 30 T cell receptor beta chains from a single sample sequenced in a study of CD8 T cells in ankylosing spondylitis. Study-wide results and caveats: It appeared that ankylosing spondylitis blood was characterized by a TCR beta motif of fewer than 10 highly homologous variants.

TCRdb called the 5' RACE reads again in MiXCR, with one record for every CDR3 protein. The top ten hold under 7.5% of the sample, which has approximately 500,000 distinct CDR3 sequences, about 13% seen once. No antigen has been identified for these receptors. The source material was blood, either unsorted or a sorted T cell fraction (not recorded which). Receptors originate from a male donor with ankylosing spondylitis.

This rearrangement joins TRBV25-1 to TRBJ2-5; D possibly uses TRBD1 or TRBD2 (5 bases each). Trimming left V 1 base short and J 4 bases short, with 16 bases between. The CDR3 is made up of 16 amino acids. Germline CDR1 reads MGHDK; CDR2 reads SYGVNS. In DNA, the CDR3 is TGTGCCAGCAGTGAATTTGAGGGGCCGTTCACAGAGACCCAGTACTTC. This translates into CASSEFEGPFTETQYF.

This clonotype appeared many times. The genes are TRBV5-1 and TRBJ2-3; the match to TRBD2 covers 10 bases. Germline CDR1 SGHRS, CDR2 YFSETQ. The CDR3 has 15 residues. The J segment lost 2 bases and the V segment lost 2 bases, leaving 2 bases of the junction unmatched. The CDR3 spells CASSLAGGFTDTQYF. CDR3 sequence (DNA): TGCGCCAGCAGCTTAGCGGGAGGGTTCACAGATACGCAGTATTTT.

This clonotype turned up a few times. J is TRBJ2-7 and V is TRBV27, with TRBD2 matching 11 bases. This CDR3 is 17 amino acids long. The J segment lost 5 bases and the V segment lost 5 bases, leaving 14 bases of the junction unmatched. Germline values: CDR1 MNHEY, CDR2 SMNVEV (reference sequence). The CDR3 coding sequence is TGTGCCAGCAGTATAGGACTAGCGGGTGCTTTCAACCACGAGCAGTACGTC. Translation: CASSIGLAGAFNHEQYV.

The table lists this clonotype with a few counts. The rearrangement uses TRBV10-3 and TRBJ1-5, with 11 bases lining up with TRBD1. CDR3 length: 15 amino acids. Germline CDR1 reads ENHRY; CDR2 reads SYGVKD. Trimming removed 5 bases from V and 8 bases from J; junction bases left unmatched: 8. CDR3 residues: CAISSDRGPEEPQHF. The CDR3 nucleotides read TGTGCCATCAGTTCGGACAGGGGGCCGGAGGAGCCCCAGCATTTT.

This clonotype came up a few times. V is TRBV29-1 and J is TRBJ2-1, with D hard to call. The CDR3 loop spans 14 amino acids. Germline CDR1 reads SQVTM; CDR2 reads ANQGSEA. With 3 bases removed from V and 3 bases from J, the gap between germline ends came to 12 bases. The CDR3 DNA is TGCAGCGTTGACGGTACACCTAACTACAATGAGCAGTTCTTC. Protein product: CSVDGTPNYNEQFF.

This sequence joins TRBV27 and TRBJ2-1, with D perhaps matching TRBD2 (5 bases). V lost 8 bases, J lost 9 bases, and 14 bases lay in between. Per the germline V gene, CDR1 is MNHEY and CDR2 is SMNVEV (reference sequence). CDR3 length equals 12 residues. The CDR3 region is CASRGDSTEQFF. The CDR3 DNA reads TGTGCCAGCCGGGGAGATTCCACTGAGCAGTTCTTC.

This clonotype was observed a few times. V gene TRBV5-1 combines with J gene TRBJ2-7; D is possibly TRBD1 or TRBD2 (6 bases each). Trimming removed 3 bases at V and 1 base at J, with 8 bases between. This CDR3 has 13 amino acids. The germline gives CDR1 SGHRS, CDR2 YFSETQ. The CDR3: CASSSGASYEQYF. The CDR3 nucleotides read TGCGCCAGCAGCTCGGGGGCGTCCTACGAGCAGTACTTC.

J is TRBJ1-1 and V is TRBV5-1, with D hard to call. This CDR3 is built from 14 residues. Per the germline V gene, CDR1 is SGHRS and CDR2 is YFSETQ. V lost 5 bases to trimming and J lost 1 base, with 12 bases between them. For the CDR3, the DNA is TGCGCCAGCAGTCGGAGCGCCCAGAACACTGAAGCTTTCTTT. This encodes CASSRSAQNTEAFF. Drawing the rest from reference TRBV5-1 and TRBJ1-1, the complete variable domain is KAGVTQTPRYLIKTRGQQVTLSCSPISGHRSVSWYQQTPGQGLQFLFEYFSETQRNKGNFPGRFSGRQFSNSRSEMNVSTLELGDSALYLCASSRSAQNTEAFFGQGTRLTVV.

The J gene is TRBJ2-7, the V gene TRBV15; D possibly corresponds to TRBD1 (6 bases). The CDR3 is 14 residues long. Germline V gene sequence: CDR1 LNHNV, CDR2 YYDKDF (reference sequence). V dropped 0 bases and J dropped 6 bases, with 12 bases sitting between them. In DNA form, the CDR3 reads TGTGCCACCAGCAGAGAGAAAAACAGGGTCGAGCAGTACGTC. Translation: CATSREKNRVEQYV.

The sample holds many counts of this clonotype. The CDR3 is CASSTIVDNEQFF. The CDR3 DNA reads as TGTGCCAGCAGCACGATCGTAGACAATGAGCAGTTCTTC. The V call is TRBV5-5, the J call TRBJ2-1; D gene ambiguous. Germline assignment: CDR1 SGHKS and CDR2 YYEKEE (reference sequence). The CDR3 is 13 amino acids. Trimming took 4 bases from V and 5 from J, leaving 10 bases between them. Full variable domain (outside the CDR3, taken from reference TRBV5-5 and TRBJ2-1): DAGVTQSPTHLIKTRGQQVTLRCSPISGHKSVSWYQQVLGQGPQFIFQYYEKEERGRGNFPDRFSARQFPNYSSELNVNALLLGDSALYLCASSTIVDNEQFFGPGTRLTVL.

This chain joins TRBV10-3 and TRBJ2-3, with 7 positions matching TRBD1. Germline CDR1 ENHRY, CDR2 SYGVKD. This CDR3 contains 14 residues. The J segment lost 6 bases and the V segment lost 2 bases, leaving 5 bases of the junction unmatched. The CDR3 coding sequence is TGTGCCATCAGTGAGCAGAAGGGGGCCGATACGCAGTATTTT. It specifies CAISEQKGADTQYF.

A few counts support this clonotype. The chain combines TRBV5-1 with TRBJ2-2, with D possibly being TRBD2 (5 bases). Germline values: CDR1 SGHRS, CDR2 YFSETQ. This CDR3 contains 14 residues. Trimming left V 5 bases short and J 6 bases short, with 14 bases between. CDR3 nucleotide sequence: TGCGCCAGCAGACCAGGACTGGTTGCCGGGGAGCTGTTTTTT. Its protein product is CASRPGLVAGELFF.

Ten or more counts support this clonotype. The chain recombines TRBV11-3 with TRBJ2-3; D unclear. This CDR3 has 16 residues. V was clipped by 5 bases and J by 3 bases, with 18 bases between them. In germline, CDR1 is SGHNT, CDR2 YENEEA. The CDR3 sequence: CASSHTTSLGTDTQYF. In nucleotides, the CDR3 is TGTGCCAGCAGCCACACGACCTCGCTTGGGACAGATACGCAGTATTTT.

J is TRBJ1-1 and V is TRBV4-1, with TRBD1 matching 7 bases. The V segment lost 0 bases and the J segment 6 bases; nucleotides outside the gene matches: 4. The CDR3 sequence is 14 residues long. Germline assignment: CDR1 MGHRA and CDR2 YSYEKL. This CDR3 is CASSQDRGYAEAFF. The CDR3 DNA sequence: TGCGCCAGCAGCCAAGACAGGGGGTACGCTGAAGCTTTCTTT.

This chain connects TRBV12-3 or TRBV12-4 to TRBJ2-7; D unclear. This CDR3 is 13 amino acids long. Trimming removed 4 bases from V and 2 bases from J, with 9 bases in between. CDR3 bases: TGTGCCAGCAGTTCTGGCGGACCCTACGAGCAGTACTTC. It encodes CASSSGGPYEQYF.

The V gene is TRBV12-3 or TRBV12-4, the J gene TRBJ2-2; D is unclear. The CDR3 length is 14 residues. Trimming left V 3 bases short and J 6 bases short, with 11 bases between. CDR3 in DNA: TGTGCCAGCAGTTTTGGGTTAGTGGCCGGGGAGCTGTTTTTT. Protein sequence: CASSFGLVAGELFF.

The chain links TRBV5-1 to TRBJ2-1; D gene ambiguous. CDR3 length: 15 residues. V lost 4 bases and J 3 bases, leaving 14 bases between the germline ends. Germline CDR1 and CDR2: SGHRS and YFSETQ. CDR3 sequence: CASSRDGSLYNEQFF. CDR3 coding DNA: TGCGCCAGCAGCCGCGACGGATCTCTCTACAATGAGCAGTTCTTC.

This CDR3 reads CASRFGTGTENTIYF. In DNA form, the CDR3 reads TGCGCCAGCAGATTCGGGACAGGGACAGAAAACACCATATATTTT. The chain links TRBV5-1 to TRBJ1-3, with 9 positions matching TRBD1. This CDR3 region has 15 residues. CDR1 SGHRS and CDR2 YFSETQ come from the germline V gene. Trimming removed 5 bases from V and 6 bases from J; junction bases left unmatched: 9.

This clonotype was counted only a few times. The CDR3, as DNA: TGTGCCAGCAGTTTTGGTTCTCGGGGTGAAGCTTTCTTT. This sequence encodes CASSFGSRGEAFF. V is TRBV27 and J is TRBJ1-1; D is ambiguous. The germline V gene encodes CDR1 MNHEY and CDR2 SMNVEV (reference sequence). The CDR3 has 13 amino acids. V lost 3 bases to trimming and J lost 7 bases, with 12 bases between them.

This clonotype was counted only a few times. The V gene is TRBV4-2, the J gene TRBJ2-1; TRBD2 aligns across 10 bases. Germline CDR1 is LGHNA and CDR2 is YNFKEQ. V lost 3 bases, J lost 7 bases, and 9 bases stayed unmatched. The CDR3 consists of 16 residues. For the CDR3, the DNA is TGTGCCAGCAGCCATGCAGCGGGAGGGGGTGGAAATGAGCAGTTCTTC. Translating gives CASSHAAGGGGNEQFF.

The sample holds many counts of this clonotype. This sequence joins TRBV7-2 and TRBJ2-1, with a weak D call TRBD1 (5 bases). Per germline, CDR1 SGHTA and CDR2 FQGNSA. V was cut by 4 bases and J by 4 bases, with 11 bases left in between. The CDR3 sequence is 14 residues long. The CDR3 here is CASSSRGSYNEQFF. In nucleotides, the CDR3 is TGTGCCAGCAGCTCTAGGGGATCATACAATGAGCAGTTCTTC.

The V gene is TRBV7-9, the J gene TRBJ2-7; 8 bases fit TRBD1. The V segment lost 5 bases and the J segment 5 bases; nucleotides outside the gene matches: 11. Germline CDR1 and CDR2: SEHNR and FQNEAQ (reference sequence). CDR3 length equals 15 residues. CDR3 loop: CASSLQGAITDEQYF. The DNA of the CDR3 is TGTGCCAGCAGCCTCCAGGGGGCAATTACGGACGAGCAGTACTTC.

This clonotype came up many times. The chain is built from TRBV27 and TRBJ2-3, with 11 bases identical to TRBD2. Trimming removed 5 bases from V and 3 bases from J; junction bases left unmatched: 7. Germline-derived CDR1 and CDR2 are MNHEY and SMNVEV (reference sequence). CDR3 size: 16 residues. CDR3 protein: CASSGGPSGRTDTQYF. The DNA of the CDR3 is TGTGCCAGCAGTGGGGGGCCTAGCGGGAGGACAGATACGCAGTATTTT.

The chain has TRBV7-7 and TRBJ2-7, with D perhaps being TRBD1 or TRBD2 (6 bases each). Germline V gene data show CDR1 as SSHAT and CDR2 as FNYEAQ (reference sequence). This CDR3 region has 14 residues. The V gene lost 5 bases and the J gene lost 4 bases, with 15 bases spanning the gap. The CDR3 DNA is TGTGCCAGCAGCCCGGGGGACGGGACATACGAGCAGTACTTC. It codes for CASSPGDGTYEQYF.

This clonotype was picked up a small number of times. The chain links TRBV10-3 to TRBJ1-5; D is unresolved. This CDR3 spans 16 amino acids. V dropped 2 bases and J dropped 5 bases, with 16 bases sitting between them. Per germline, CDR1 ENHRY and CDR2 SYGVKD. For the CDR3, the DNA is TGTGCCATCAGTGAGCCGAGGGTCTCTGGGCATCAGCCCCAGCATTTT. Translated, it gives CAISEPRVSGHQPQHF.

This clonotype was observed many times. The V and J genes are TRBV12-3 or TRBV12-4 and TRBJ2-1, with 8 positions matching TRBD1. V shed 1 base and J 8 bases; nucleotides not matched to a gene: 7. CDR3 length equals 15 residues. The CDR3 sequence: CASSLVPQGADEQFF. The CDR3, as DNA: TGTGCCAGCAGTTTAGTCCCCCAGGGGGCAGATGAGCAGTTCTTC.

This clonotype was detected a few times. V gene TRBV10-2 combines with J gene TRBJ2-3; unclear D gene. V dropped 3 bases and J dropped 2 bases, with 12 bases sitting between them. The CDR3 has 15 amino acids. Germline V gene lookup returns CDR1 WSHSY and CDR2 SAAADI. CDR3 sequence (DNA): TGCGCCAGCAGTGAAGGGCAGACCCACACAGATACGCAGTATTTT. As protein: CASSEGQTHTDTQYF.

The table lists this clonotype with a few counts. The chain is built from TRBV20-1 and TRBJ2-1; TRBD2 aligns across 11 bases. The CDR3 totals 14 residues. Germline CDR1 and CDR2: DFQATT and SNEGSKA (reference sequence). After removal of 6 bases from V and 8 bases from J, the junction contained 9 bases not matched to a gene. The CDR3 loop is CSAPLAGGSDEQFF. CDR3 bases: TGCAGTGCCCCCCTAGCGGGAGGCTCGGATGAGCAGTTCTTC.

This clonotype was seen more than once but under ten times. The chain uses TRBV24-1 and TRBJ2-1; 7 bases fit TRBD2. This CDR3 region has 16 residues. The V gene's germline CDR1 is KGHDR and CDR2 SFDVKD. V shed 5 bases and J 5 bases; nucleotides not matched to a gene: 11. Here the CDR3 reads CATSGPGGGDDNEQFF. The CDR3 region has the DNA TGTGCCACCAGTGGCCCGGGAGGAGGGGATGACAATGAGCAGTTCTTC.

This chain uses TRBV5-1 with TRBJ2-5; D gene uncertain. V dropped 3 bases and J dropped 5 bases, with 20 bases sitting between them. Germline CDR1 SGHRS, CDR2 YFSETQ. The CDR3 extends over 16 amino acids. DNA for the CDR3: TGCGCCAGCAGCTGGCTCGCTTCAGGCGGCGGCGAGACCCAGTACTTC. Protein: CASSWLASGGGETQYF.